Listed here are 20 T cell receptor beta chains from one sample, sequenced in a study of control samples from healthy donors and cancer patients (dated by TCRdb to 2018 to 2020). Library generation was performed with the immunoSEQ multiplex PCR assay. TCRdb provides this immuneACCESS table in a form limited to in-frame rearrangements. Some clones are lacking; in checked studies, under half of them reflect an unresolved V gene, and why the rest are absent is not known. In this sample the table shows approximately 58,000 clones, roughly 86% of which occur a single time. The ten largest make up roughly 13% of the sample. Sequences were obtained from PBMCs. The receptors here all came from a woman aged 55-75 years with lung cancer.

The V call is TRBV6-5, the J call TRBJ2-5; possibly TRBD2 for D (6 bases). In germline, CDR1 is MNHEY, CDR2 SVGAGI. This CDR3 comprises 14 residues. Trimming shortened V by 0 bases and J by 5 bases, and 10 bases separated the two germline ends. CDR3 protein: CASSYSNREETQYF. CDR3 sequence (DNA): TGTGCCAGCAGTTACTCGAATCGGGAGGAGACCCAGTACTTC.

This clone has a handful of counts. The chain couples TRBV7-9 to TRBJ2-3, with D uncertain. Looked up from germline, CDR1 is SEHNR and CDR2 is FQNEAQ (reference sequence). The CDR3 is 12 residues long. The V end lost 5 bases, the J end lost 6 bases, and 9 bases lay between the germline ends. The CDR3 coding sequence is TGTGCCAGCAGCCGCGGTGTCGATACGCAGTATTTT. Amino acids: CASSRGVDTQYF.

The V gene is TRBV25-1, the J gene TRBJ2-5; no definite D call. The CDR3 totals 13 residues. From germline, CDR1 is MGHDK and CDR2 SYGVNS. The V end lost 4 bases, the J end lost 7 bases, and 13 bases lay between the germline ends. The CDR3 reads CASSGIQRGTQYF. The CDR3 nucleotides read TGTGCCAGCAGTGGGATACAAAGAGGGACCCAGTACTTC.

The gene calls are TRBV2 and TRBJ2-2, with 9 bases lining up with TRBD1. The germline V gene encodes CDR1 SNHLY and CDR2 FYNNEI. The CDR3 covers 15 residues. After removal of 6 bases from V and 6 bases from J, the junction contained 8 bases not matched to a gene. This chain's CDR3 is CASRPGQGGAGELFF. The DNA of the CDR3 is TGTGCCAGCAGACCGGGACAGGGCGGAGCCGGGGAGCTGTTTTTT.

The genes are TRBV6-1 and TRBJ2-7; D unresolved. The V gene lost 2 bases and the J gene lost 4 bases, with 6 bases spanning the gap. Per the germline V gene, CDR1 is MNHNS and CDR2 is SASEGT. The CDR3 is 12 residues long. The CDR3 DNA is TGTGCCAGCAGTGAAACGGCGTACGAGCAGTACTTC. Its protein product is CASSETAYEQYF.

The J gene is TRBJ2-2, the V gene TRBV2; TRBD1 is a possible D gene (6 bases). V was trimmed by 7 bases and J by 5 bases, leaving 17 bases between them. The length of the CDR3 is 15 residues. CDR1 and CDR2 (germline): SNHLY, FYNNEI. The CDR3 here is CASMAGAQMTGELFF. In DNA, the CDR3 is TGTGCCAGCATGGCAGGGGCGCAGATGACCGGGGAGCTGTTTTTT. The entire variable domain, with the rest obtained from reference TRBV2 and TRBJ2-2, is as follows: EPEVTQTPSHQVTQMGQEVILRCVPISNHLYFYWYRQILGQKVEFLVSFYNNEISEKSEIFDDQFSVERPDGSNFTLKIRSTKLEDSAMYFCASMAGAQMTGELFFGEGSRLTVL.

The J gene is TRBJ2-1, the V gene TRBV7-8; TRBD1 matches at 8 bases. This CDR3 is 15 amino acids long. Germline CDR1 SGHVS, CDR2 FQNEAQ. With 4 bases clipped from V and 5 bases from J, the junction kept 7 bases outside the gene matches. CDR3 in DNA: TGTGCCAGCAGCTCCCCGGACAGGGCCGACAATGAGCAGTTCTTC. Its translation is CASSSPDRADNEQFF.

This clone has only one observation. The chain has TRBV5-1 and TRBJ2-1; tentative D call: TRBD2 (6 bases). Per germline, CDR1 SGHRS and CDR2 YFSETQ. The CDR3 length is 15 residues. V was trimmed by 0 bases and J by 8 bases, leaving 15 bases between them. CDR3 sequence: CASSLGSSVTDEQFF. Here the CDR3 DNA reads TGCGCCAGCAGCTTGGGGTCTAGCGTGACCGATGAGCAGTTCTTC.

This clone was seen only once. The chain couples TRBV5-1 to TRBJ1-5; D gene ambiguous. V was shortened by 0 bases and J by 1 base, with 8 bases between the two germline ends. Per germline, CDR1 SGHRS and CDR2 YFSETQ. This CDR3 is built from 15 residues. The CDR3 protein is CASSLEPVSNQPQHF. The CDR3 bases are TGCGCCAGCAGCTTGGAACCGGTGAGCAATCAGCCCCAGCATTTT.

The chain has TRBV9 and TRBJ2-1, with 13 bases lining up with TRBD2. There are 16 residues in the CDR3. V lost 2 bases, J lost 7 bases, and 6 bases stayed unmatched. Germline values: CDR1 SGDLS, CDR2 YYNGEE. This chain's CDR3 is CASSVEGLAGVNEQFF. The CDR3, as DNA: TGTGCCAGCAGCGTCGAAGGACTAGCGGGAGTGAATGAGCAGTTCTTC.

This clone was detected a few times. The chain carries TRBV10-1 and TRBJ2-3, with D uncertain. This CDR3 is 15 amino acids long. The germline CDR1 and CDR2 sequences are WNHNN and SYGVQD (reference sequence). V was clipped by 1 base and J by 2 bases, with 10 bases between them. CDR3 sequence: CASSEYRQPTDTQYF. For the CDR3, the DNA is TGCGCCAGCAGTGAGTATCGCCAACCCACAGATACGCAGTATTTT.

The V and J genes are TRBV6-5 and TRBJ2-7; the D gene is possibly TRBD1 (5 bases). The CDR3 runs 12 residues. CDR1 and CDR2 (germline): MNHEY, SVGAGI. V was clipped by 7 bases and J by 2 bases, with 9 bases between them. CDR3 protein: CASTGSAYEQYF. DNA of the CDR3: TGTGCCAGCACAGGGTCGGCCTACGAGCAGTACTTC.

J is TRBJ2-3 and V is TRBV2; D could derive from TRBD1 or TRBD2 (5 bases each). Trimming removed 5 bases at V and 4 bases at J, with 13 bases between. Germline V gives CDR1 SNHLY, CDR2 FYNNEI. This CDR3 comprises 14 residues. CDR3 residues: CASSRSRDADTQYF. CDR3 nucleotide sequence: TGTGCCAGCAGTCGGTCCCGGGACGCAGATACGCAGTATTTT.

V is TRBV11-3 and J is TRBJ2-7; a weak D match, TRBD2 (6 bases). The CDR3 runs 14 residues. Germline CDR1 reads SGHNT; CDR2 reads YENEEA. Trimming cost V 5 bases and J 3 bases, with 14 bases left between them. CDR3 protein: CASSPKGRNYEQYF. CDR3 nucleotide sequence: TGTGCCAGCAGCCCCAAAGGGAGGAACTACGAGCAGTACTTC.

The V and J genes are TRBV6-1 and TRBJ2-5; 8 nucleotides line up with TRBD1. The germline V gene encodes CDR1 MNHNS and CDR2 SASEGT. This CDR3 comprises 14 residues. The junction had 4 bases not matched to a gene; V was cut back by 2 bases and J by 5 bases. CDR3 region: CASSERAGGETQYF. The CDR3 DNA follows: TGTGCCAGCAGTGAAAGGGCAGGGGGCGAGACCCAGTACTTC.

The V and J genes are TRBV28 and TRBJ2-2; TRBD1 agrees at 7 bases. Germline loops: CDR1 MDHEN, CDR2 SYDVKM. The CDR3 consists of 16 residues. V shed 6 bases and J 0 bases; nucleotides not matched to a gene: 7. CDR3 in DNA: TGTGCCAGCAGAGACGGGACAGCCGCGAACACCGGGGAGCTGTTTTTT. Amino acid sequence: CASRDGTAANTGELFF.

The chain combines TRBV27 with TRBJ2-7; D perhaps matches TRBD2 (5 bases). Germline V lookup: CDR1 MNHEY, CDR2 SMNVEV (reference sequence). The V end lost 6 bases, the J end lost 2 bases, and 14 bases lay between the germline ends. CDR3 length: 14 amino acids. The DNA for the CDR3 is TGTGCCAGCAGACTCTCGACGGGAACCTACGAGCAGTACTTC. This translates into CASRLSTGTYEQYF.

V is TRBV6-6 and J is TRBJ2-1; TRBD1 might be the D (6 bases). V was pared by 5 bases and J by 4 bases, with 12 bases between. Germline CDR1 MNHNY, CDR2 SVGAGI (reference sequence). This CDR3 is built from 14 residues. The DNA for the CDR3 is TGTGCCAGCAGTCCCTGGCAGGGGTACAATGAGCAGTTCTTC. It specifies CASSPWQGYNEQFF.

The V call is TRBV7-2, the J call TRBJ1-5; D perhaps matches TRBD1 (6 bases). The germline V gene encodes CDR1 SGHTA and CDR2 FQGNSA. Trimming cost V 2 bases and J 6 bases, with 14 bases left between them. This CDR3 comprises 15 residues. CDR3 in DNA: TGTGCCAGCAGCTTATGGGAGGGGGAGGGTCAGCCCCAGCATTTT. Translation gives CASSLWEGEGQPQHF.

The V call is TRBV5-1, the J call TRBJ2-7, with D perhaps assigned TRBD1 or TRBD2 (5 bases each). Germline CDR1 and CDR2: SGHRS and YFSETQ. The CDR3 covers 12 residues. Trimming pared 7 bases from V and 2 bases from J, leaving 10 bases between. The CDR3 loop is CASGDGTYEQYF. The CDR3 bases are TGCGCCAGCGGGGACGGCACCTACGAGCAGTACTTC.